The source of this T cell receptor (beta chain) is a study of cytomegalovirus exposure and HLA in healthy donors. The PCR had 60 Vbeta and 13 Jbeta primers. TCRdb's copy holds only in-frame clones and misses some; the assay was immunoSEQ multiplex PCR. The table lists roughly 160,000 clones, approximately 80% of them singletons. Remarks on this clone: The antigen remains unidentified.

Study-level points and caveats: Earlier findings revealed that most TCR beta V segments proved productive either about 90% or about 30% of the time. Investigators reported 150 to 200 TCR beta chains as tied to cytomegalovirus. TCR sequences were mostly rare, though some public TCRs occurred in many donors.

The sample was PBMCs. The clonotype was recovered from a man aged 18-30 years in good health and CMV-seropositive.

In DNA, the CDR3 is TGTGCCAGCAGCCCTCCGGGACAGGGCAGGACTGAAGCTTTCTTT. Its translation: CASSPPGQGRTEAFF. This chain connects TRBV5-6 to TRBJ1-1; 9 positions match TRBD1. In germline, CDR1 is SGHDT, CDR2 YYEEEE. This CDR3 is built from 15 residues. V was pared by 4 bases and J by 5 bases, with 9 bases of the junction left unmatched.